This T cell receptor (beta chain) comes out of a study of post-analysis software for immune sequencing data. In this sample, this clonotype turned up a few times. Its antigen is undetermined. cDNA libraries of TCR beta carried unique molecular identifiers. TCRdb reanalysed the PCR reads using MiXCR and keeps one entry per CDR3 protein. The sample carries approximately 730,000 distinct CDR3 sequences, just under 30% recorded once. The germline gives CDR1 DFQATT, CDR2 SNEGSKA (reference sequence). CDR3 length: 13 amino acids. Trimming took 5 bases from V and 4 from J, leaving 14 bases between them. Study-wide results and limits: TRBV5-6, TRBV5-1 and TRBV20-1 were among several TRBV segments more frequent in patients than controls. Relative to controls, patients with multiple sclerosis showed significantly lower normalized Chao1 diversity. F measure clustering grouped samples strongly by preparation batch.

Material: blood. This chain uses TRBV20-1 with TRBJ1-2; D not resolved. The TCR was taken from a girl aged 10 to 17 with multiple sclerosis. CDR3 loop: CSAGPGPGYGYTF. The CDR3 DNA reads as TGCAGTGCTGGACCGGGCCCGGGCTATGGCTACACCTTC.